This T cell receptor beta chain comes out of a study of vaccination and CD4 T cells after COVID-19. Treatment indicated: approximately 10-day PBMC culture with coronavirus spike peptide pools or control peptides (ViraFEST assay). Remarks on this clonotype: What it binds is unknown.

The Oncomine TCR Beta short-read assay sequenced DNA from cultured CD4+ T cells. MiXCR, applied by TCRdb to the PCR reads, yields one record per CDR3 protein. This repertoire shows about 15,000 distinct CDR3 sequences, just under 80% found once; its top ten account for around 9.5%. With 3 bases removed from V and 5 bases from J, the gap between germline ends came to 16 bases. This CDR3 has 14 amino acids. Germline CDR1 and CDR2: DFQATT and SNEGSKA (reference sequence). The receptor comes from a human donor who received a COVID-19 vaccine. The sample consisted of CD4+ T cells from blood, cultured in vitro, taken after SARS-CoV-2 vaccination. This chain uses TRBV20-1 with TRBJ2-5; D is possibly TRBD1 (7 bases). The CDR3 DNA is TGCAGTGCTAGGGCACCAGGGGGGATTGAGACCCAGTACTTC. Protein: CSARAPGGIETQYF.